The text below deals with one T cell receptor (beta chain). Its target is unknown. This sample is part of a study of T cell responses to AZD1222 COVID-19 vaccine. Study-wide results and caveats: Spike-specific TCR repertoires showed rising breadth and depth after two AZD1222 doses. Donors skewed white British and female; clonal diversity was possibly underestimated.

Data came from immunoSEQ multiplex PCR; TCRdb stores just in-frame clones and leaves some out. Counted here are approximately 90,000 clones, roughly nine tenths occurring once; the ten biggest clones make up 7.5%. CDR1 and CDR2 (germline): MNHEY, SVGAGI. V gave up 3 bases and J gave up 3 bases, with 15 bases separating them. This CDR3 contains 15 residues. The rearrangement links TRBV6-5 to TRBJ2-7, with D hard to call. The TCR originated in an adult in good health. The sample here was peripheral blood, taken on day 0 of AZD1222 vaccination. CDR3 residues: CASSYAGPRIYEQYF. The CDR3 DNA reads as TGTGCCAGCAGTTATGCCGGACCGCGTATCTACGAGCAGTACTTC.